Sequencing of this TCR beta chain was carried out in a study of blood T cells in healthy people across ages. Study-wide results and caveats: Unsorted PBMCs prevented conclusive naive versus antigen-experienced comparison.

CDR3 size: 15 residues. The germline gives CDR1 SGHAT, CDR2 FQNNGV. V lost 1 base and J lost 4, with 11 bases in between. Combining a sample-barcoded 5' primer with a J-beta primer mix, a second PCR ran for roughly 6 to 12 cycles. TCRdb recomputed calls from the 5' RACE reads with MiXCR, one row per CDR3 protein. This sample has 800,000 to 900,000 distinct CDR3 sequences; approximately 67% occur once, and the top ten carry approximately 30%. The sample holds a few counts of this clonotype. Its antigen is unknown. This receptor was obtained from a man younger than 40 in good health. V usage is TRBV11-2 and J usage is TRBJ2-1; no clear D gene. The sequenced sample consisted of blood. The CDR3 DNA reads TGTGCCAGCAGCTTAGGGGTCCCCGATTACAATGAGCAGTTCTTC. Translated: CASSLGVPDYNEQFF.